What follows are 9 T cell receptor beta chains derived from one specimen sequenced in a study of cytomegalovirus exposure and HLA in healthy donors. Using immunoSEQ multiplex PCR, the repertoire was profiled, and TCRdb retains in-frame clones only, with some absent. The data contain about 160,000 clones, approximately 86% of them seen just once; the ten biggest clones take up more than 2%. Input material: PBMCs. These receptors all stem from a woman aged 18 to 35 in good health and CMV-seronegative.

V usage is TRBV5-4 and J usage is TRBJ2-7; 11 bases agree with TRBD1. CDR3 length equals 15 residues. V was pared by 2 bases and J by 3 bases, with 4 bases of the junction left unmatched. Germline assignment: CDR1 SGHNT and CDR2 YYREEE (reference sequence). The CDR3 here is CASSFQGTGGYEQYF. The DNA for the CDR3 is TGTGCCAGCAGCTTTCAGGGGACAGGGGGCTACGAGCAGTACTTC.

With regard to this clone: The junction shows a germline mismatch at one end, possibly a read error. The genes are TRBV13 and TRBJ2-7; 8 bases align to TRBD1. Germline V gene sequence: CDR1 PRHDT, CDR2 FYEKMQ (reference sequence). This CDR3 comprises 14 residues. The CDR3 nucleotides are TGTGCCAGCAGCCTAGGCGTCAGGGGGCGCGAGCAGTACTTC. It is translated as CASSLGVRGREQYF.

This chain uses TRBV6-6 with TRBJ1-3; maybe TRBD1 (5 bases). Germline V gene lookup returns CDR1 MNHNY and CDR2 SVGAGI (reference sequence). Trimming pared 6 bases from V and 3 bases from J, leaving 12 bases between. The CDR3 is 14 residues long. CDR3 in DNA: TGTGCCAGCAGCCCGGGCGGGGGTGGAAACACCATATATTTT. Translating it yields CASSPGGGGNTIYF.

This chain links TRBV4-1 with TRBJ1-1; no clear D. V was shortened by 2 bases and J by 3 bases, with 7 bases between the two germline ends. Germline CDR1 reads MGHRA; CDR2 reads YSYEKL. The CDR3 is made up of 13 amino acids. CDR3 bases: TGCGCCAGCAGCCAACTACTGGACACTGAAGCTTTCTTT. Protein product: CASSQLLDTEAFF.

This clone was counted only a few times. The J gene is TRBJ2-2, the V gene TRBV11-2; no clear D gene. Germline CDR1 and CDR2: SGHAT and FQNNGV. V gave up 4 bases and J gave up 6 bases, with 9 bases separating them. The CDR3 covers 13 residues. The CDR3: CASSSEWPGELFF. Here the CDR3 DNA reads TGTGCCAGCAGCTCGGAGTGGCCCGGGGAGCTGTTTTTT. Supplemented by reference TRBV11-2 and TRBJ2-2, the full variable domain reads EAGVAQSPRYKIIEKRQSVAFWCNPISGHATLYWYQQILGQGPKLLIQFQNNGVVDDSQLPKDRFSAERLKGVDSTLKIQPAKLEDSAVYLCASSSEWPGELFFGEGSRLTVL.

The CDR3 sequence is CASSFGLEGYGYTF. CDR3 nucleotide sequence: TGTGCCAGCAGCTTCGGTCTAGAGGGCTATGGCTACACCTTC. This rearrangement joins TRBV5-6 to TRBJ1-2; D not resolved. V lost 2 bases and J 4 bases, leaving 12 bases between the germline ends. Germline V gene data show CDR1 as SGHDT and CDR2 as YYEEEE. There are 14 residues in the CDR3.

The chain links TRBV14 to TRBJ2-5; 7 bases line up with TRBD1. CDR3 length: 15 residues. Germline-derived CDR1 and CDR2 are SGHDN and FVKESK. The J segment lost 5 bases and the V segment lost 4 bases, leaving 10 bases of the junction unmatched. The chain's CDR3 is CASSPTRGLGETQYF. The DNA for the CDR3 is TGTGCCAGCAGCCCGACAAGGGGGCTGGGGGAGACCCAGTACTTC. The whole variable domain, filled in from reference TRBV14 and TRBJ2-5, reads EAGVTQFPSHSVIEKGQTVTLRCDPISGHDNLYWYRRVMGKEIKFLLHFVKESKQDESGMPNNRFLAERTGGTYSTLKVQPAELEDSGVYFCASSPTRGLGETQYFGPGTRLLVL.

This clone was detected only once. The chain links TRBV6-1 to TRBJ1-2; 9 nucleotides line up with TRBD1. The CDR3 consists of 17 residues. The germline CDR1 and CDR2 sequences are MNHNS and SASEGT. The ends lost 0 bases at V and 4 bases at J; junction bases unmatched: 9. CDR3: CASSEARGTGISYGYTF. CDR3 nucleotide sequence: TGTGCCAGCAGTGAAGCGCGGGGGACAGGGATAAGCTATGGCTACACCTTC.

This sequence joins TRBV2 and TRBJ2-5; 8 nucleotides line up with TRBD2. The CDR3 is 15 residues long. CDR1 is SNHLY and CDR2 is FYNNEI in the germline V gene. Trimming cost V 1 base and J 1 base; bases outside gene matches: 2. Written as DNA, the CDR3 is TGTGCCAGCAGTGAAGGGAGCGGGAGCCAAGAGACCCAGTACTTC. The encoded protein is CASSEGSGSQETQYF.